This T cell receptor (beta chain) stems from a study of T cell responses to AZD1222 COVID-19 vaccine. General study findings and limits: Spike was spanned by vaccine-associated CD4 TCRs, which were dominant at 160-218 and 743-854.

In its sample, this clone was seen once. The antigen is undetermined. There are 16 residues in the CDR3. Per the germline V gene, CDR1 is KGHSH and CDR2 is LQKENI. V was cut by 3 bases and J by 1 base, with 12 bases left in between. The assay was immunoSEQ multiplex PCR, and TCRdb's table has in-frame clones only and misses some. The sample shows roughly 110,000 clones, roughly 88% of them seen only once. This receptor was identified in an adult in good health. This sample comprised peripheral blood, obtained on day 0 of AZD1222 vaccination. The V call is TRBV18, the J call TRBJ1-4, with a tentative D call TRBD1 (5 bases). The CDR3 nucleotides read TGTGCCAGCTCACCCACCGGGGGTGGAACTAATGAAAAACTGTTTTTT. Translated, it gives CASSPTGGGTNEKLFF. The full variable domain, with the rest looked up from reference TRBV18 and TRBJ1-4, is NAGVMQNPRHLVRRRGQEARLRCSPMKGHSHVYWYRQLPEEGLKFMVYLQKENIIDESGMPKERFSAEFPKEGPSILRIQQVVRGDSAAYFCASSPTGGGTNEKLFFGSGTQLSVL.